The entry below gives a single T cell receptor (beta chain) sequence along with its context. Its specificity is not known. Time point denoted: sample taken at primary tumor resection. Whole RNA was taken from tumor, nontumor lung or frozen PBMC; it was then sequenced unsorted. Donors were some 72 untreated early-stage non-small cell lung cancer patients. Via MiXCR, TCRdb re-called the 5' RACE reads, giving one row per CDR3 protein. This repertoire shows around 24,000 distinct CDR3 sequences, 13% found once; its top ten account for approximately 25%. This specimen belongs to a study of spatial heterogeneity in lung cancer. At the level of the study: Sequencing consistently turned up more beta-chain sequences than alpha-chain sequences. The average count in raw reads for each unique TCR and UMI combination exceeded nine appearances. Study-wide findings and caveats: Ubiquitous, expanded tumor-derived TCRs were more frequently observed in blood at resection than at follow-up.

The CDR3 contains 11 residues. The V gene lost 3 bases and the J gene lost 1 base, with 3 bases spanning the gap. Germline CDR1 reads GTSNPN; CDR2 reads SVGIG (reference sequence). The sequencing used PBMCs, collected at surgery. The origin of this receptor is a female donor with early-stage non-small cell lung cancer. The chain links TRBV30 to TRBJ1-1; D unresolved. The CDR3 region has the DNA TGTGCCTGGAGGGGGAACACTGAAGCTTTCTTT. Translated: CAWRGNTEAFF.